This TCR beta chain comes out of a study of blood T cells in healthy people across ages. Study as a whole: About one barcoded beta molecule was captured per two T cells (by template switching).

A note on this clonotype: As yet, its antigen is unknown.

Regarding the study as a whole: Per million T cells, TCR beta diversity dropped roughly linearly as age increased. TCR beta diversity tracked closely with naive T cell percentage.

About 10 milliliters of peripheral blood were drawn from each donor into EDTA-treated tubes. Primed by a sample-barcoded 5' primer and a J-beta primer mix, a second PCR proceeded for roughly 7 to 12 cycles. One entry per CDR3 protein, called by TCRdb with MiXCR from the 5' RACE reads. The sample shows about 1.4 million distinct CDR3 sequences, around 59% of them seen only once. Trimming took 3 bases from V and 5 from J; bases not matched to a gene: 10. The germline gives CDR1 MNHEY, CDR2 SMNVEV (reference sequence). CDR3 length: 18 residues. The sample comprised blood. The J gene is TRBJ2-2, the V gene TRBV27; TRBD2 agrees at 12 bases. The receptor was isolated from a man aged 18-30 years in good health. The CDR3 region has the DNA TGTGCCAGCAGTTTGTTCGCGACTAGCGGGGGAGGAACCGGGGAGCTGTTTTTT. It codes for CASSLFATSGGGTGELFF.